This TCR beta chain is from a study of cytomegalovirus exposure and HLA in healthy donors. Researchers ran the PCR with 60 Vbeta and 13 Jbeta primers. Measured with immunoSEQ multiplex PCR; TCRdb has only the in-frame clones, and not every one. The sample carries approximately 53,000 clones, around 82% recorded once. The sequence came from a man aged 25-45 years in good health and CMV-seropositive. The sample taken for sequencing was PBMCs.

The CDR3 loop reads CASSLPGTSTHEQFF. CDR3 nucleotide sequence: TGCGCCAGCAGCTTACCCGGGACTAGTACGCATGAGCAGTTCTTC. This chain links TRBV5-1 with TRBJ2-1, with 8 bases matching TRBD2. Looked up from germline, CDR1 is SGHRS and CDR2 is YFSETQ. J was trimmed by 8 bases and V by 2 bases; bases with no gene match: 9. The CDR3 length is 15 residues.